The rows below give T cell receptor beta chains drawn from one sample of a study of blood T cells in healthy people across ages. MiXCR, run by TCRdb on the 5' RACE reads, gives a single entry per CDR3 protein. The table lists around 620,000 distinct CDR3 sequences, roughly a quarter of them singletons. Sequenced sample: blood. These TCRs come from a woman in her seventies in good health. The CDR3 runs from the conserved cysteine through the conserved F or W. D genes are given only for firm matches. The size field is filled for only some rows; it gives once, few, many or a size class.

size: few
length: 15
J: TRBJ1-2
V: TRBV5-1
D: .
DNA: TGCGCCAGCAGCCTCGACGGAGGAGGAATGCGGGGCTACACCTTC
CDR3: CASSLDGGGMRGYTF

size: .
length: 16
J: TRBJ1-2
V: TRBV11-2
D: .
DNA: TGTGCCAGCAGCCCTCTAACAGCAACCACAATTTATGGCTACACCTTC
CDR3: CASSPLTATTIYGYTF

size: .
length: 15
J: TRBJ2-5
V: TRBV7-7
D: .
DNA: TGTGCTAGCAGCTCCGGAACGGCTAGCATAGAGACCCAGTACTTC
CDR3: CASSSGTASIETQYF

size: .
length: 13
J: TRBJ1-5
V: TRBV6-5
D: TRBD1
DNA: TGTGCCAGCAGGGGACAGCTCAATCAGCCCCAGCATTTT
CDR3: CASRGQLNQPQHF

size: .
length: 14
J: TRBJ1-6
V: TRBV25-1
D: .
DNA: TGTGCCACCGCGACCGTGGGTAATAATTCACCCCTCCACTTT
CDR3: CATATVGNNSPLHF

size: .
length: 13
J: TRBJ1-2
V: TRBV20-1
D: .
DNA: TGCAGTGCTAGGAGCACCACAGAGAGGGGCTACACCTTC
CDR3: CSARSTTERGYTF

size: .
length: 15
J: TRBJ2-2
V: TRBV7-2
D: TRBD2
DNA: TGTGCCAGCAGCTTAGGACTAGCGTCCATCGGGGAGCTGTTTTTT
CDR3: CASSLGLASIGELFF

size: .
length: 15
J: TRBJ1-5
V: TRBV27
D: .
DNA: TGTGCCAGCAGTTTTATGGGTTATAGCAATCAGCCCCAGCATTTT
CDR3: CASSFMGYSNQPQHF

size: few
length: 16
J: TRBJ2-5
V: TRBV30
D: .
DNA: TGTGCCTGGAGTCCCGGGGACTGGGGGTACCAAGAGACCCAGTACTTC
CDR3: CAWSPGDWGYQETQYF

size: once
length: 21
J: TRBJ1-2
V: TRBV20-1
D: TRBD1
DNA: TGCAGTGCTAGAGGACAGGGGGCAAGGACCGCCAACCTTCGCCTTAACTATGGCTACACCTTC
CDR3: CSARGQGARTANLRLNYGYTF

size: .
length: 13
J: TRBJ2-1
V: TRBV3-1
D: .
DNA: TGTGCCAGCAGCGGTAGAGGTGGTGCAGAGCAGTTCTTC
CDR3: CASSGRGGAEQFF

size: .
length: 12
J: TRBJ1-2
V: TRBV29-1
D: .
DNA: TGCAGCGTTGAAGATGGAGGCAGGGGTCACACCTTC
CDR3: CSVEDGGRGHTF

size: .
length: 14
J: TRBJ2-1
V: TRBV6-2/TRBV6-3
D: .
DNA: TGTGCCAGCAGTTACTCGGGGACCTACAATGAGCAGTTCTTC
CDR3: CASSYSGTYNEQFF

size: few
length: 17
J: TRBJ1-3
V: TRBV18
D: .
DNA: TGTGCCAGCTCACCACCGGGACTAAGTTCCTCTGGAAACACCATATATTTT
CDR3: CASSPPGLSSSGNTIYF

size: few
length: 15
J: TRBJ1-2
V: TRBV7-3
D: .
DNA: TGTGCCAGCAGCTTTCGCAACAGGGAATACTATGGCTACACCTTC
CDR3: CASSFRNREYYGYTF

size: .
length: 15
J: TRBJ2-1
V: TRBV7-2
D: .
DNA: TGTGCCAGCAGCCCCGCGGCTAGGGACTACAATGAGCAGTTCTTC
CDR3: CASSPAARDYNEQFF

size: .
length: 17
J: TRBJ2-6
V: TRBV5-1
D: .
DNA: TGCGCCAGCACCGTACAGCCCCAAAACTCTGGGGCCAACGTCCTGACTTTC
CDR3: CASTVQPQNSGANVLTF

size: .
length: 15
J: TRBJ2-7
V: TRBV5-1
D: .
DNA: TGCGCCAGCAGCTTGGAAGGGCGAAGCATCTACGAGCAGTACTTC
CDR3: CASSLEGRSIYEQYF

size: .
length: 14
J: TRBJ1-5
V: TRBV24-1
D: .
DNA: TGTGCCACCAGTGATCCAGGGGAGGGTCAGCCCCAGCATTTT
CDR3: CATSDPGEGQPQHF

size: .
length: 13
J: TRBJ2-2
V: TRBV15
D: .
DNA: TGTGCCACCAGCTTAGATTGGAAGGGGGAGCTGTTTTTT
CDR3: CATSLDWKGELFF

size: few
length: 18
J: TRBJ2-5
V: TRBV7-9
D: .
DNA: TGTGCCAGCAGCTTAGCGTATGGAGCGGAGGTAAACGAAGAGACCCAGTACTTC
CDR3: CASSLAYGAEVNEETQYF

size: once
length: 15
J: TRBJ2-5
V: TRBV11-1
D: .
DNA: TGTGCCAGCAGCTTGAGGGGCTATATCCAAGAGACCCAGTACTTC
CDR3: CASSLRGYIQETQYF

size: .
length: 14
J: TRBJ2-1
V: TRBV12-3/TRBV12-4
D: .
DNA: TGTGCCAGCAGTTTTCATACGGGGATGGGTGAGCAGTTCTTC
CDR3: CASSFHTGMGEQFF

size: few
length: 16
J: TRBJ1-2
V: TRBV4-3
D: .
DNA: TGCGCCAGCAGCCAAGCCTCCCTCGGCAGTGGCCATGGCTACACCTTC
CDR3: CASSQASLGSGHGYTF

size: many
length: 13
J: TRBJ1-1
V: TRBV20-1
D: .
DNA: TGCAGTGCTGGCGGGGGCATGAACACTGAAGCTTTCTTT
CDR3: CSAGGGMNTEAFF

size: .
length: 15
J: TRBJ2-3
V: TRBV5-1
D: TRBD1
DNA: TGCGCCAGCAGCCAGGGACAGACCTCCACAGATACGCAGTATTTT
CDR3: CASSQGQTSTDTQYF

size: .
length: 12
J: TRBJ2-5
V: TRBV11-1
D: TRBD2
DNA: TGTGCCAGCAGCGGGCGGGAGGAGACCCAGTACTTC
CDR3: CASSGREETQYF

size: .
length: 12
J: TRBJ2-4
V: TRBV20-1
D: TRBD1
DNA: TGCAGTGCTATGGGACAGACAAACATTCAGTACTTC
CDR3: CSAMGQTNIQYF

size: .
length: 14
J: TRBJ1-2
V: TRBV20-1
D: TRBD1
DNA: TGCAGTGCTTTAACAGGGGGCACTAACTATGGCTACACCTTC
CDR3: CSALTGGTNYGYTF

size: few
length: 16
J: TRBJ1-1
V: TRBV5-1
D: .
DNA: TGCGCCAGCAGCTTGGGGCAGGGTCTCATGAACACTGAAGCTTTCTTT
CDR3: CASSLGQGLMNTEAFF

size: .
length: 14
J: TRBJ2-3
V: TRBV7-2
D: .
DNA: TGTGCCAGCAGCATGGCGGGACGCACAGATACGCAGTATTTT
CDR3: CASSMAGRTDTQYF

size: .
length: 15
J: TRBJ1-1
V: TRBV4-1
D: TRBD1
DNA: TGCGCCAGCAGCCAAGATAGTGGGACAGGGTTCAGAGCTTTCTTT
CDR3: CASSQDSGTGFRAFF

size: few
length: 15
J: TRBJ2-1
V: TRBV7-2
D: TRBD2
DNA: TGTGCCAGCAGCGGACAGCGGGGGGGAAACAATGAGCAGTTCTTC
CDR3: CASSGQRGGNNEQFF

size: many
length: 13
J: TRBJ2-1
V: TRBV4-3
D: .
DNA: TGCGCCAGCAGCCAAGATCGGGACAATGAGCAGTTCTTC
CDR3: CASSQDRDNEQFF

size: few
length: 17
J: TRBJ2-4
V: TRBV2
D: TRBD1
DNA: TGTGCCAGCAGTCGAAGGGACAGGGAATTTGCCAAAAACATTCAGTACTTC
CDR3: CASSRRDREFAKNIQYF

size: few
length: 15
J: TRBJ1-2
V: TRBV28
D: .
DNA: TGTGCCAGCAGGTCGGGAGCGTCCGGTGGGTATGGCTACACCTTC
CDR3: CASRSGASGGYGYTF

size: many
length: 14
J: TRBJ2-5
V: TRBV5-1
D: TRBD1
DNA: TGCGCCAGCAGCTTGAAGGGGGCCGGGGAGACCCAGTACTTC
CDR3: CASSLKGAGETQYF

size: .
length: 13
J: TRBJ2-5
V: TRBV20-1
D: .
DNA: TGCAGTGCTAGACCGAAGATGGGGGAGACCCAGTACTTC
CDR3: CSARPKMGETQYF

size: few
length: 16
J: TRBJ1-1
V: TRBV19
D: .
DNA: TGTGCCAGTAGGGAATCAGGGGCCTTTCTGAACACTGAAGCTTTCTTT
CDR3: CASRESGAFLNTEAFF

size: .
length: 15
J: TRBJ1-1
V: TRBV12-3/TRBV12-4
D: TRBD1
DNA: TGTGCCAGCAGTTTGGGGACAGCCCTGGGTGGTGAAGCTTTCTTT
CDR3: CASSLGTALGGEAFF

size: .
length: 17
J: TRBJ1-2
V: TRBV7-8
D: TRBD1
DNA: TGTGCCAGCAGCTTAGGGACGGGACAGCTCTTGGACTATGGCTACACCTTC
CDR3: CASSLGTGQLLDYGYTF

size: .
length: 12
J: TRBJ2-7
V: TRBV5-1
D: .
DNA: TGCGCCAGCAGCCGGGGAGAATACGAGCAGTACTTC
CDR3: CASSRGEYEQYF

size: many
length: 18
J: TRBJ2-1
V: TRBV4-3
D: TRBD2
DNA: TGCGCCAGCAGCCAAGGGGTATTCGGGACTAGTGAAGTCCCTCGGCAGTTCTTC
CDR3: CASSQGVFGTSEVPRQFF

size: many
length: 14
J: TRBJ2-5
V: TRBV12-3/TRBV12-4
D: TRBD1
DNA: TGTGCCAGCAGTTTAGTGACAGGGGAGGAGACCCAGTACTTC
CDR3: CASSLVTGEETQYF

size: .
length: 14
J: TRBJ2-5
V: TRBV11-3
D: .
DNA: TGTGCCAGCAGCCACGACAGAGTCCAAGAGACCCAGTACTTC
CDR3: CASSHDRVQETQYF

size: .
length: 15
J: TRBJ2-7
V: TRBV27
D: .
DNA: TGTGCCAGCAGTCCCAGGGGCACGAGCTCCTACGAGCAGTACTTC
CDR3: CASSPRGTSSYEQYF

size: .
length: 15
J: TRBJ1-2
V: TRBV20-1
D: .
DNA: TGCAGTGGCCAAGAGGGTCCTAGATCTAACTATGGCTACACCTTC
CDR3: CSGQEGPRSNYGYTF

size: few
length: 16
J: TRBJ2-7
V: TRBV6-2/TRBV6-3
D: .
DNA: TGTGCCAGCACTACAGGAGGGAAGAGGTCGTCCTACGAGCAGTACTTC
CDR3: CASTTGGKRSSYEQYF

size: few
length: 16
J: TRBJ2-6
V: TRBV7-2
D: TRBD2
DNA: TGTGCCAGCAGCTTAGTCGGGGGGAATGGGGCCAACGTCCTGACTTTC
CDR3: CASSLVGGNGANVLTF

size: .
length: 15
J: TRBJ2-3
V: TRBV5-1
D: TRBD1
DNA: TGCGCCAGCTTTAGGGGGACAGGGGTTGCAGATACGCAGTATTTT
CDR3: CASFRGTGVADTQYF

size: .
length: 18
J: TRBJ2-3
V: TRBV5-1
D: .
DNA: TGCGCCAGCAGCTTGGCTAACCTGGGGGGGCAGAGCACAGATACGCAGTATTTT
CDR3: CASSLANLGGQSTDTQYF

size: once
length: 15
J: TRBJ2-1
V: TRBV12-3/TRBV12-4
D: TRBD2
DNA: TGTGCCAGCAGTTTGCGGGGGACTGGCAACGATGAGCAGTTCTTC
CDR3: CASSLRGTGNDEQFF

size: .
length: 17
J: TRBJ2-1
V: TRBV6-2/TRBV6-3
D: TRBD1
DNA: TGTGCCAGCAGTTACACAACTAAGGGGGCCAAAAACAATGAGCAGTTCTTC
CDR3: CASSYTTKGAKNNEQFF

size: .
length: 14
J: TRBJ2-5
V: TRBV27
D: TRBD2
DNA: TGTGCCAGCAGTTTCACGGGGGGGCGAAAGACCCAGTACTTC
CDR3: CASSFTGGRKTQYF

size: few
length: 16
J: TRBJ2-3
V: TRBV20-1
D: TRBD2
DNA: TGCAGTGCCATTAAGACTAGCGGGGGGGCTGGAGATACGCAGTATTTT
CDR3: CSAIKTSGGAGDTQYF

size: few
length: 14
J: TRBJ2-3
V: TRBV29-1
D: .
DNA: TGCAGCGTCCCTGACCAGGAAAAAGCAGATACGCAGTATTTT
CDR3: CSVPDQEKADTQYF

size: many
length: 14
J: TRBJ2-5
V: TRBV6-2/TRBV6-3
D: TRBD1
DNA: TGTGCCAGCAGTCGTACAGGGGGCGGCGAGACCCAGTACTTC
CDR3: CASSRTGGGETQYF

size: .
length: 12
J: TRBJ1-2
V: TRBV28
D: .
DNA: TGTGCCAGCAGTTTAATCGCGGGTGGCTACACCTTC
CDR3: CASSLIAGGYTF

size: few
length: 15
J: TRBJ1-3
V: TRBV7-2
D: .
DNA: TGTGCCAGCAGCCCCGAGGGGGGCTCTGGAAACACCATATATTTT
CDR3: CASSPEGGSGNTIYF

size: .
length: 14
J: TRBJ1-4
V: TRBV3-1
D: TRBD1
DNA: TGTGCCAGCAGCCAGCGGACAGGGGATGAAAAACTGTTTTTT
CDR3: CASSQRTGDEKLFF